This T cell receptor (beta chain) was documented in a study of T-cell reconstitution after alpha-beta-depleted transplantation in children (dated by TCRdb to about 2016). Looking at the study overall: The study quantitatively tracked T-cell immune reconstitution after TCRalphabeta/CD19-depleted allogeneic hematopoietic cell transplantation in children using TCR repertoire profiling. Points the paper makes about the study in general: Apparently early alphabetaT-cell count recovery about two months after transplant reportedly relied on only several hundred rapidly expanded clones derived from non-depleted graft cells. Hyperexpanded clone frequencies declined over subsequent months; after one year, T-cell counts and TCRbeta diversity were mostly attributed to newly produced T cells. The high TCRbeta diversity at day 60 in some patients was ascribed to recipient T cells and intrathymic progenitors that had survived conditioning.

A word on this clonotype: Its antigen is currently not known. Per-base qualities were not stored, and no clone one base away is much larger.

Read against the paper, the sample's treatment or condition label means: allogeneic hematopoietic cell transplantation with graft depleted of TCRalphabeta T cells and CD19 B cells. TCRalphabeta/CD19-depleted allogeneic hematopoietic cell grafts were given to the transplant recipients, all of whom were children. The method behind the library was PCR. Sequencing relied on an Illumina HiSeq 2500. Molecular barcoding was employed in the preparation of TCR libraries, with unique molecular identifiers being used to normalize TCRbeta repertoire quantification. TCRdb handled the public reads itself, with Q25 trimming in fastp and clone calling in MiXCR, and kept productive beta chains. Rows matching on CDR3 protein sequence are summarized as one entry with the most common DNA and genes. Within this sample are over 450,000 distinct CDR3 sequences, with 8% to 11% of them counted one time only. About 2% of the sample is in the top ten clones.

Sequenced material: PBMCs, taken before TCRalphabeta/CD19-depleted stem cell transplant. This clonotype was sampled from a child aged 2-15 years with inherited bone marrow failure, due to receive a stem cell transplant.

The CDR3 protein is CASSLGLKGTDSTGELFF. Read as DNA, the sequence is TGTGCCAGCAGCCTAGGGCTCAAAGGGACAGACTCCACCGGGGAGCTGTTTTTT. Rearrangement joined TRBV7-9 to TRBJ2-2; TRBD1 matches 7 bases in the middle. The CDR3 holds 18 amino acids from the cysteine to the phenylalanine. The sequence is cut down to CDR3 DNA, 54 bases in frame from base 1. From V the trimming removes 5 bases and from J it removes 4 bases, while the gene matches leave 16 bases of the junction unaccounted for. The germline V gene (reference sequence) gives CDR1 as SEHNR and CDR2 as FQNEAQ.